Listed below are T cell receptor beta chains from one sample, sequenced in a study of cytomegalovirus exposure and HLA in healthy donors. Clones were sequenced by immunoSEQ multiplex PCR, and TCRdb holds only the in-frame ones, with some missing. The sample includes tens of thousands of clones, about 92% of them seen just once. Source material: PBMCs. These receptors were collected from a man aged 18 to 29 in good health and CMV-seropositive. Each CDR3 is given with its conserved first and last residue. A D gene is named only where the DNA matches it firmly. The size field is filled for only some rows; it gives once, few, many or a size class.

V,J,D,size,CDR3,DNA
TRBV5-1,TRBJ1-2,TRBD1,-,CASSLAPTITGQGDGYTF,TGCGCCAGCAGCTTGGCCCCTACAATTACGGGACAGGGGGATGGCTACACCTTC
TRBV15,TRBJ2-3,TRBD1,-,CATSREVYRGQGSTDTQYF,TGTGCCACCAGCAGAGAGGTATATCGGGGACAGGGAAGCACAGATACGCAGTATTTT
TRBV28,TRBJ1-1,TRBD1,-,CASRDRGETEAFF,TGTGCCAGCAGGGACAGGGGGGAAACTGAAGCTTTCTTT
TRBV2,TRBJ2-1,TRBD2,-,CATSSGRSYNEQFF,TGTGCCACCTCTAGCGGGAGGAGCTACAATGAGCAGTTCTTC
TRBV5-1,TRBJ1-2,TRBD1,-,CASSAGTGRGYTF,TGCGCCAGCAGCGCCGGGACAGGGAGGGGCTACACCTTC
TRBV29-1,TRBJ1-2,-,-,CSVENSGVYGYTF,TGCAGCGTTGAAAATTCAGGGGTATATGGCTACACCTTC
TRBV7-8,TRBJ1-5,TRBD1,once,CASRGQGGSNQPQHF,TGTGCCAGCAGGGGGCAGGGGGGTAGCAATCAGCCCCAGCATTTT
TRBV5-1,TRBJ2-3,TRBD2,-,CASSRGLAGAADTQYF,TGCGCCAGCAGCCGGGGACTAGCGGGAGCTGCAGATACGCAGTATTTT
TRBV7-8,TRBJ1-5,-,-,CASSRTAYQPQHF,TGTGCCAGCAGCCGGACAGCCTATCAGCCCCAGCATTTT
TRBV5-1,TRBJ2-7,TRBD1,-,CASRMTPGQGSSYEQYF,TGCGCCAGCAGAATGACACCGGGACAGGGAAGCTCCTACGAGCAGTACTTC
TRBV5-1,TRBJ2-1,TRBD2,-,CASSLGLARNEQFF,TGCGCCAGCAGCCTGGGACTAGCGCGAAATGAGCAGTTCTTC
TRBV27,TRBJ1-1,TRBD1,-,CASSSRDSNTEAFF,TGTGCCAGCAGTTCCCGGGACAGTAACACTGAAGCTTTCTTT
TRBV13,TRBJ2-2,TRBD2,-,CASSFGLDNTGELFF,TGTGCCAGCAGCTTCGGACTAGATAACACCGGGGAGCTGTTTTTT
TRBV7-6,TRBJ2-7,-,few,CASSLRGKFYEQYF,TGTGCCAGCAGCTTACGGGGAAAATTCTACGAGCAGTACTTC
TRBV27,TRBJ2-3,-,-,CASKAREGGITNTQYF,TGTGCCAGCAAGGCCAGGGAAGGCGGGATAACAAATACGCAGTATTTT
TRBV28,TRBJ2-3,TRBD1,-,CASSQITGTGVRDTQYF,TGTGCCAGCAGTCAAATAACCGGGACAGGGGTACGGGATACGCAGTATTTT
TRBV7-9,TRBJ2-7,TRBD1,-,CAGGTGNEQYF,TGTGCCGGGGGGACAGGGAACGAGCAGTACTTC
TRBV10-2,TRBJ2-7,-,-,CASSAGGPSYEQYF,TGCGCCAGCAGTGCAGGGGGGCCCTCCTACGAGCAGTACTTC
TRBV4-1,TRBJ2-4,TRBD2,-,CASSQESAGGPGAKNIQYF,TGCGCCAGCAGCCAAGAATCCGCGGGAGGGCCGGGAGCCAAAAACATTCAGTACTTC